Reported below is one T cell receptor beta chain. The antigen is unknown. The entry originates in a study of shared clonotypes between healthy human individuals. CDR1 and CDR2 (germline): LGHNA, YSLEER. Trimming cost V 3 bases and J 4 bases; bases outside gene matches: 6. The CDR3 is 15 residues long. Terminally differentiated effector memory CD45RA+ cells were excluded from the naive CD8 cells, which were CD45RO-negative and positively selected for CCR7. Clones were sequenced by immunoSEQ multiplex PCR, and TCRdb holds only the in-frame ones, with some missing. Of roughly 2.1 million clones listed, about 93% are singletons. Study-wide results and caveats: The study generally estimated greater richness for naive than memory subsets. Clonotypes not shared had lower generation probabilities than those common to all four donors.

V usage is TRBV4-3 and J usage is TRBJ2-1, with 7 bases aligning to TRBD2. The source of this sequence is a man between 18 and 29 years old in good health. Some clones in this sample may be carry-over from other donors' samples. Sequenced: naive CD8+ T cells from PBMCs. CDR3 coding DNA: TGCGCCAGCAGCCAGCTGCGGACTAGATACAATGAGCAGTTCTTC. Protein sequence: CASSQLRTRYNEQFF.